A single sample gave rise to the 19 T cell receptor beta chains below, sequenced in a study of blood T cells in healthy people across ages. A second PCR of roughly 7 to 11 cycles used a sample-barcoded 5' primer and a J-beta primer mix. TCRdb ran MiXCR on the 5' RACE reads and lists one entry per CDR3 protein. The profile covers about 1.1 million distinct CDR3 sequences, with 30% to 40% appearing a single time and about 12% taken by the ten largest. The sequenced sample consisted of blood. The source of these receptors is a man aged 18 to 30 in good health.

The rearrangement joins TRBV30 to TRBJ1-1; D is ambiguous. V was clipped by 1 base and J by 2 bases, with 8 bases between them. CDR3 length: 13 amino acids. The germline V gene encodes CDR1 GTSNPN and CDR2 SVGIG (reference sequence). Here the CDR3 reads CAWSGWVNTEAFF. In DNA, the CDR3 is TGTGCCTGGAGTGGGTGGGTAAACACTGAAGCTTTCTTT.

This clonotype was counted a few times. V usage is TRBV6-1 and J usage is TRBJ2-3, with 8 bases aligning to TRBD2. CDR1 and CDR2 (germline): MNHNS, SASEGT. Unmatched junction bases numbered 8, after V lost 9 bases and J lost 3 bases. This CDR3 contains 14 residues. The CDR3 nucleotides read TGTGCCAGTACCCGTGGCGGGGGGACAGATACGCAGTATTTT. Its protein product is CASTRGGGTDTQYF.

The V gene is TRBV4-1, the J gene TRBJ2-1; D tentatively fits TRBD1 or TRBD2 (5 bases each). The J call is uncertain, as TRBJ2-7 better fits the DNA end. This CDR3 is built from 14 residues. Germline CDR1 MGHRA, CDR2 YSYEKL. The CDR3 DNA sequence: TGCGCCAGCAGCCAAGGAGGGGCCTACAATGAGCAGTACTTC. It codes for CASSQGGAYNEQYF.

This clonotype was counted only a few times. This chain's CDR3 is CASSPPGSGYTDTQYF. The CDR3 region has the DNA TGTGCCAGCAGCCCCCCGGGTAGCGGGTACACAGATACGCAGTATTTT. The chain is built from TRBV7-9 and TRBJ2-3, with 7 bases matching TRBD2. This CDR3 region has 16 residues. V lost 5 bases, J lost 2 bases, and 10 bases stayed unmatched. CDR1 and CDR2 (germline): SEHNR, FQNEAQ (reference sequence).

This sequence joins TRBV9 and TRBJ2-2; D is unresolved. Trimming pared 0 bases from V and 7 bases from J, leaving 4 bases between. CDR1 is SGDLS and CDR2 is YYNGEE in the germline V gene. The CDR3 runs to 12 residues. For the CDR3, the DNA is TGTGCCAGCAGCGTAGGGGTCGGGGAGCTGTTTTTT. Its translation: CASSVGVGELFF. The whole variable domain, filled in from reference TRBV9 and TRBJ2-2, reads DSGVTQTPKHLITATGQRVTLRCSPRSGDLSVYWYQQSLDQGLQFLIQYYNGEERAKGNILERFSAQQFPDLHSELNLSSLELGDSALYFCASSVGVGELFFGEGSRLTVL.

This clonotype showed up just a few times. The chain combines TRBV5-1 with TRBJ2-5; a possible D gene is TRBD1 (5 bases). The ends were cut back, 3 bases at V and 11 bases at J, with 11 bases in the middle. The CDR3 covers 11 residues. Looked up from germline, CDR1 is SGHRS and CDR2 is YFSETQ. CDR3 protein: CASSSDNEQYF. For the CDR3, the DNA is TGCGCCAGCAGCTCGGACAATGAGCAGTACTTC.

This clonotype occurred a few times. This chain uses TRBV20-1 with TRBJ2-1; 9 positions agree with TRBD1. The CDR3 is 14 residues long. V gave up 5 bases and J gave up 4 bases; unmatched junction bases: 6. Per the germline V gene, CDR1 is DFQATT and CDR2 is SNEGSKA (reference sequence). CDR3: CSADPGQGYNEQFF. The CDR3 DNA reads TGCAGTGCTGACCCGGGACAGGGATACAATGAGCAGTTCTTC.

This clonotype has ten or more counts. The chain recombines TRBV12-3 or TRBV12-4 with TRBJ1-2; D is ambiguous. V gave up 2 bases and J gave up 7 bases, with 5 bases separating them. The CDR3 sequence is 11 residues long. In DNA, the CDR3 is TGTGCCAGCAGTTTAATGGGTGGCTACACCTTC. Its protein product is CASSLMGGYTF.

This chain connects TRBV3-1 to TRBJ2-5, with 8 bases matching TRBD1. Germline V gives CDR1 LGHDT, CDR2 YNNKEL (reference sequence). The V segment lost 1 base and the J segment 11 bases; nucleotides outside the gene matches: 15. CDR3 length equals 16 residues. CDR3: CASSQVRGRSYNEQYF. CDR3 sequence (DNA): TGTGCCAGCAGCCAAGTCAGGGGGCGGTCCTACAATGAGCAGTACTTC.

This clonotype came up a few times. This chain's CDR3 is CASSFRTSGDTDTQYF. CDR3 in DNA: TGTGCCAGCAGCTTCAGGACTAGCGGAGACACAGATACGCAGTATTTT. J is TRBJ2-3 and V is TRBV7-8; the match to TRBD2 covers 10 bases. After removal of 3 bases from V and 2 bases from J, the junction contained 5 bases not matched to a gene. This CDR3 is 16 amino acids long. Looked up from germline, CDR1 is SGHVS and CDR2 is FQNEAQ.

This clonotype was found a few times. The V and J genes are TRBV5-1 and TRBJ1-6; perhaps TRBD1 as D (6 bases). Germline CDR1 is SGHRS and CDR2 is YFSETQ. Trimming cost V 0 bases and J 6 bases, with 13 bases left between them. The CDR3 has 16 amino acids. CDR3 DNA: TGCGCCAGCAGCTTGGGGAACGACAGGCTTAATTCACCCCTCCACTTT. It codes for CASSLGNDRLNSPLHF.

This clonotype is a singleton in its sample. The rearrangement uses TRBV5-1 and TRBJ2-1, with TRBD2 as a possible D gene (6 bases). Trimming removed 0 bases from V and 3 bases from J, with 13 bases in between. Germline V gene sequence: CDR1 SGHRS, CDR2 YFSETQ. There are 16 residues in the CDR3. The CDR3 loop is CASSLAGGGGYNEQFF. The CDR3 bases are TGCGCCAGCAGCTTGGCCGGGGGTGGTGGCTACAATGAGCAGTTCTTC.

The chain links TRBV27 to TRBJ2-5; 8 nucleotides agree with TRBD1. The CDR3 sequence is 17 residues long. Germline V gives CDR1 MNHEY, CDR2 SMNVEV (reference sequence). Losses at the gene ends were 2 bases for V and 2 bases for J; bases not matched to a gene: 10. Here the CDR3 DNA reads TGTGCCAGCAGTTTAGGAAAGTCGCACAGGGGGCAAGAGACCCAGTACTTC. This translates into CASSLGKSHRGQETQYF.

V gene TRBV5-5 combines with J gene TRBJ1-1; TRBD1 aligns across 7 bases. The germline V gene encodes CDR1 SGHKS and CDR2 YYEKEE (reference sequence). This CDR3 region has 14 residues. Trimming took 4 bases from V and 6 from J; bases not matched to a gene: 9. CDR3 sequence (DNA): TGTGCCAGCAGCCAGGGGGGGGTTGGGGCTGAAGCTTTCTTT. Amino acid sequence: CASSQGGVGAEAFF.

V and J are TRBV20-1 and TRBJ2-7; 7 bases are shared with TRBD2. J was trimmed by 3 bases and V by 3 bases; bases with no gene match: 11. This CDR3 contains 15 residues. Per germline, CDR1 DFQATT and CDR2 SNEGSKA (reference sequence). The CDR3 reads CSARESGGPLYEQYF. CDR3 nucleotides: TGCAGTGCTAGGGAGTCGGGGGGTCCGCTCTACGAGCAGTACTTC.

This clonotype was found a few times. The rearrangement joins TRBV20-1 to TRBJ1-2; 10 bases match TRBD1. The length of the CDR3 is 14 residues. V shed 5 bases and J 4 bases; nucleotides not matched to a gene: 7. In germline, CDR1 is DFQATT, CDR2 SNEGSKA (reference sequence). The CDR3 region is CSASRDRGSYGYTF. In DNA, the CDR3 is TGCAGTGCTTCCCGGGACAGGGGAAGCTATGGCTACACCTTC.

This chain uses TRBV7-8 with TRBJ2-2; 9 bases match TRBD2. The CDR3 has 17 amino acids. Germline-derived CDR1 and CDR2 are SGHVS and FQNEAQ. J lost 0 bases, V lost 1 base, and 3 bases had no gene match. This chain's CDR3 is CASSLDASGANTGELFF. The CDR3 DNA sequence: TGTGCCAGCAGCTTAGACGCTAGCGGGGCGAACACCGGGGAGCTGTTTTTT.

The chain couples TRBV11-2 to TRBJ2-1, with a tentative D call TRBD1 (5 bases). The CDR3 is 16 residues long. CDR1 is SGHAT, CDR2 FQNNGV, per germline. Deletions cut 1 base from V and 1 base from J, with 11 bases between. The DNA for the CDR3 is TGTGCCAGCAGCTTAGTGCAGGGTGGGTCCTACAATGAGCAGTTCTTC. This gives the protein CASSLVQGGSYNEQFF.

In its sample, this clonotype was seen a few times. The chain employs TRBV20-1 and TRBJ1-2; no reliable D call. The CDR3 is 13 amino acids. Germline V CDR1 and CDR2: DFQATT, SNEGSKA (reference sequence). V lost 3 bases to trimming and J lost 5 bases, with 13 bases between them. CDR3 bases: TGCAGTGCTAGGGATGGTTTTCGGTATGGCTACACCTTC. Translation gives CSARDGFRYGYTF.